This TCR beta chain stems from a study of shared clonotypes between healthy human individuals. For the study at large: A donor's plate count was three for CD4 naive and three for CD4 memory; CD8 naive had two and CD8 memory one. Regarding the study as a whole: Tissues were not sampled, only blood, and their repertoires likely differ. A handful of donors held roughly 5% of naive CD4 clonotypes in common.

Produced via immunoSEQ multiplex PCR; TCRdb's table is partial and in-frame only. The sample records 2.3 million or so clones, about 92% being singletons. A remark on this clone: Its antigen is undetermined.

CDR1 is DFQATT and CDR2 is SNEGSKA in the germline V gene (reference sequence). V lost 6 bases and J lost 5, with 8 bases in between. This CDR3 comprises 10 residues. Free of recent acute infections or vaccinations, the donors were healthy HIV-negative adults. This chain connects TRBV20-1 to TRBJ2-7; D is uncertain. This clonotype was obtained from a man between 18 and 29 years old in good health. Some clones in this sample may be carry-over from other donors' samples. Sequencing was carried out using naive CD4+ T cells from PBMCs. Subset here: CD45RA+ positively selected. The chain's CDR3 is CSAHANEQYF. The CDR3 DNA reads as TGCAGTGCCCACGCAAACGAGCAGTACTTC.